This T cell receptor (beta chain) was recorded in a study of blood T cell repertoires in COVID-19. Study overall: Whether acute or convalescent, the COVID-19 samples came from the United States, Italy and Spain. PBMCs, B-cell-depleted T cells, or T cells provided the cDNA or gDNA that made up the material.

The CDR3 runs 14 residues. The V gene's germline CDR1 is SGHTA and CDR2 FQGTGA. V lost 5 bases and J 1 base, leaving 11 bases between the germline ends. Study processing details: It was from reference gene primer amplification that nucleated cell counts were estimated. Assay used: immunoSEQ multiplex PCR; TCRdb lists only in-frame clones, some missing. V, J and clone size reflect that table, while D and trimming were determined from the DNA. This sample has some 230,000 clones; roughly 84% occur once, and the top ten carry around 0.89%. V usage is TRBV7-3 and J usage is TRBJ2-5; TRBD2 might be the D (5 bases). This clonotype was sampled from a middle-aged man with acute or convalescent COVID-19. The sequenced sample consisted of peripheral blood. The CDR3 here is CASSLLGGQETQYF. CDR3 nucleotide sequence: TGTGCCAGCAGCCTACTAGGTGGCCAAGAGACCCAGTACTTC.